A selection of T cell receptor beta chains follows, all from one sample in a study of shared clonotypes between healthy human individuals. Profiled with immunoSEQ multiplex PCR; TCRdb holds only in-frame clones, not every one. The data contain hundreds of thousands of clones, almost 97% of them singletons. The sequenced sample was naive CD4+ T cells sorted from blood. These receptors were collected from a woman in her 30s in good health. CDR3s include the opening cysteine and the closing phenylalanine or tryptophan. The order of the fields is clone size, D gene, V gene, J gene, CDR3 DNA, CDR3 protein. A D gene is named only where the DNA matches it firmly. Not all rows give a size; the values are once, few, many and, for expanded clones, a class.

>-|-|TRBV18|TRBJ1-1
TGTGCCAGCTCACCAGAGTTAGAGATCCTTGAAGCTTTCTTT
CASSPELEILEAFF
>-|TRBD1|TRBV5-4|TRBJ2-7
TGTGCCAGCAGCTTGTGGGACAGAGGGTCCTACGAGCAGTACTTC
CASSLWDRGSYEQYF
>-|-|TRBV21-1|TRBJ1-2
TGTGCCAGCAGCAACGGCTACACCTTC
CASSNGYTF
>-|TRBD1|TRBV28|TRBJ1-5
TGTGCCAGCACTCCGAGTAGGGGGCAAATTAGCAATCAGCCCCAGCATTTT
CASTPSRGQISNQPQHF
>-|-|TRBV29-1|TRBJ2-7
TGCAGCGTTGAAGCACCTAGCTACGAGCAGTACTTC
CSVEAPSYEQYF
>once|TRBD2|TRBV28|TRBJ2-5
TGTGCCAGCAGTTTAGGCGGGGGAAGGGTGGAGACCCAGTACTTC
CASSLGGGRVETQYF
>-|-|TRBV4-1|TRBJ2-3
TGCGCCAGCAGCCTTACGCTAGTGGTCCGAGATACGCAGTATTTT
CASSLTLVVRDTQYF
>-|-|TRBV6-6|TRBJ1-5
TGTGCCAGCGACGACAGGCTGAGTCAGCCCCAGCATTTT
CASDDRLSQPQHF
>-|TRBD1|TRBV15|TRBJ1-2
TGTGCCACCGAACGAGGGACTACCACGACAGGGTTGGATGGCTACACCTTC
CATERGTTTTGLDGYTF
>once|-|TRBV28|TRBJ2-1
TGTGCCAGCAGTTTTAAGTTCTGGTGGGGTTCAAGTGAGCAGTTCTTC
CASSFKFWWGSSEQFF
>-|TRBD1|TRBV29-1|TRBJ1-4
TGCAGCGTGCCCGACAGGGTCGGAAAACTGTTTTTT
CSVPDRVGKLFF
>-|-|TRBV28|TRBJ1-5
TGTGCCAGCACTCTGAGAGGGGGTAGTCAGCCCCAGCATTTT
CASTLRGGSQPQHF
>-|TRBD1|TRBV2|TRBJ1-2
TGTGCCAGCAGGCAACCGCTCACAGGGGCTAACTATGGCTACACCTTC
CASRQPLTGANYGYTF
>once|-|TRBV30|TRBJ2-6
TGTGCCGGGGAGATCTCTGGGGCCAACGTCCTGACTTTC
CAGEISGANVLTF
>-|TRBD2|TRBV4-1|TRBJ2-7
TGCGCCAGCAGCACCCGACTAGCGGGCGAGCAGTACTTC
CASSTRLAGEQYF
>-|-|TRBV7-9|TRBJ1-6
TGTGCCAGCAGCTTAGATCGCCGGCCGAATTCACCCCTCCACTTT
CASSLDRRPNSPLHF
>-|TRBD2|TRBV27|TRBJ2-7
TGTGCCAGCAGTTCCCGACTAGCGGGGTCCTACGAGCAGTACTTC
CASSSRLAGSYEQYF